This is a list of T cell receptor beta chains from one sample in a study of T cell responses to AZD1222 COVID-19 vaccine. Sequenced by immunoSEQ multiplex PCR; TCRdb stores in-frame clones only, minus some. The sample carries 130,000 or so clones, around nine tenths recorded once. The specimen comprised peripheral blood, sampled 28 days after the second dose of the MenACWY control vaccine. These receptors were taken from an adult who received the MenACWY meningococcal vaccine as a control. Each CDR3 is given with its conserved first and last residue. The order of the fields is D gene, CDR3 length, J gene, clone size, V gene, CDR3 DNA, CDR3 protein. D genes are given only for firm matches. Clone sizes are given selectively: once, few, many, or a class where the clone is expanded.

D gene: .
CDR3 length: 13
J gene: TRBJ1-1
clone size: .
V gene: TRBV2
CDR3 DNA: TGTGCCAGCAGTGTTGAGGAAGAGACTGAAGCTTTCTTT
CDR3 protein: CASSVEEETEAFF

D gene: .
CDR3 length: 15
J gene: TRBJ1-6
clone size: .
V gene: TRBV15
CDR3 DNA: TGTGCCACCAGCAGAGATGTGGGGGCTGTTTCACCCCTCCACTTT
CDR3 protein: CATSRDVGAVSPLHF

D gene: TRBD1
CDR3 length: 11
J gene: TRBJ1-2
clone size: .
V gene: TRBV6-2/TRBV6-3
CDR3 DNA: TGTGCCAGCAGTCGCGGGGACAGGCAATTCTTC
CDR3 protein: CASSRGDRQFF

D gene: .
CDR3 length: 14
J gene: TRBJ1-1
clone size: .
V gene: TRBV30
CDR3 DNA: TGTGCCTGGAGGGGGCGTGGGGGGAACACTGAAGCTTTCTTT
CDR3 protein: CAWRGRGGNTEAFF

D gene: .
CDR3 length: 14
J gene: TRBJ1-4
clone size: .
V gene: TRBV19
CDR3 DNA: TGTGCCAGTAGAGCGACGGAGGTAGAGGAAAAACTGTTTTTT
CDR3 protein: CASRATEVEEKLFF

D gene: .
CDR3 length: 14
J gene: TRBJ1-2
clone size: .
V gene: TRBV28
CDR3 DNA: TGTGCCAGCAGTTTACCAAGAAGCAACTATGGCTACACCTTC
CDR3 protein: CASSLPRSNYGYTF

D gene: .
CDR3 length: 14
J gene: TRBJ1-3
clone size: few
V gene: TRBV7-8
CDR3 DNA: TGTGCCAGCAGCTTTTCTAACTCTGGAAACACCATATATTTT
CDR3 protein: CASSFSNSGNTIYF

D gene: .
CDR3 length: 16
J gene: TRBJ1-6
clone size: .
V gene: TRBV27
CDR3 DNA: TGTGCCAGCAGTTTTAGAAACTGGGAAAGTGATTCACCCCTCCACTTT
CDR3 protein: CASSFRNWESDSPLHF

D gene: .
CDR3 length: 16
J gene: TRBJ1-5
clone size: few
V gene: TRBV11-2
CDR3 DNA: TGTGCCAGCAGCTTAAGTTCGACAGAGAAAAATCAGCCCCAGCATTTT
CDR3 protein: CASSLSSTEKNQPQHF

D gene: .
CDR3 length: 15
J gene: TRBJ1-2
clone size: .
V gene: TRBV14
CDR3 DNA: TGTGCCAGCAGCCAAGGCTTACTCAGGGGCTATGGCTACACCTTC
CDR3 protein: CASSQGLLRGYGYTF

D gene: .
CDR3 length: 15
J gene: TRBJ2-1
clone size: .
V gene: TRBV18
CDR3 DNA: TGTGCCAGCTCACCCCGCGAGAACTCCTACAATGAGCAGTTCTTC
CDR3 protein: CASSPRENSYNEQFF

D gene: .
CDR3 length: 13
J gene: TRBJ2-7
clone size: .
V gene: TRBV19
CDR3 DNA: TGTGCCAGCAGTTACGGGTCTACCTACGAGCAGTACTTC
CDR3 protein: CASSYGSTYEQYF

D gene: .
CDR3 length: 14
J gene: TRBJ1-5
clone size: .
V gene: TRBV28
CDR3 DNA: TGTGCCAGCAGATTACAGGGTAGCAATCAGCCCCAGCATTTT
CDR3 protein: CASRLQGSNQPQHF

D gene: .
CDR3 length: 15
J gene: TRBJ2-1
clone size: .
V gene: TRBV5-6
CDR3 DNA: TGTGCCAGCAGCAGACTTACAGGACCCAACAATGAGCAGTTCTTC
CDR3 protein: CASSRLTGPNNEQFF

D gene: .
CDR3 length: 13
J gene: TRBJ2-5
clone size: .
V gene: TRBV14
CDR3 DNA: TGTGCCAGCAGCCTGGCGTTGTTGGAGACCCAGTACTTC
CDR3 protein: CASSLALLETQYF

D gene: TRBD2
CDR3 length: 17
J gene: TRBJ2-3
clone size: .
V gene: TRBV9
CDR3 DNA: TGTGCCAGCAGCGTTCGTGCGGGAGTATCGGGCACAGAAACGCAGTATTTT
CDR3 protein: CASSVRAGVSGTETQYF

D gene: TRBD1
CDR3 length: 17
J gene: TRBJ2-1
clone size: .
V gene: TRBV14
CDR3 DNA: TGTGCCAGCAGCCAAGGGAGCCTACAGGGGGTTTACAATGAGCAGTTCTTC
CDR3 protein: CASSQGSLQGVYNEQFF

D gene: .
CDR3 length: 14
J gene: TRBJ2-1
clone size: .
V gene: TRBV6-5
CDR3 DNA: TGTGCCAGCAGTCCCGAGACAGTTTCAGGTGAGCAGTTCTTC
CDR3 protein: CASSPETVSGEQFF

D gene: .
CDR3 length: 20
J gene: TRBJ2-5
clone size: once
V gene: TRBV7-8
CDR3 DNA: TGTGCCAGCAGCTTCCCCTTAAAGGGCCAGGGTGGATGGGGCCAAGAGACCCAGTACTTC
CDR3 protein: CASSFPLKGQGGWGQETQYF

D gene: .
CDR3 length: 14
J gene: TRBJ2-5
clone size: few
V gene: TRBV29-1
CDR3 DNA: TGCAGCGTTGAAGAGTTGGGAATTGGAGAGACCCAGTACTTC
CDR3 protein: CSVEELGIGETQYF

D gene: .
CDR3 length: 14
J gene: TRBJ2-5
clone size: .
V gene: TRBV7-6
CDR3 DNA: TGTGCCAGCAGCCGCCGAGTGGGGGGAGAGACCCAGTACTTC
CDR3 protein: CASSRRVGGETQYF

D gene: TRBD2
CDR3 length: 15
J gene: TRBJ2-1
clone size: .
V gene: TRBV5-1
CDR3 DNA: TGCGCCAGCAGCGAGGGACTAGCGCGGACCAATGAGCAGTTCTTC
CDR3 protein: CASSEGLARTNEQFF

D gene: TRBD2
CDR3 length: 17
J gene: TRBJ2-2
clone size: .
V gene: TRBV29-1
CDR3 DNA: TGCAGCGTTGCGAGATCCGGGACTAGCGTAAGCACCGGGGAGCTGTTTTTT
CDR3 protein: CSVARSGTSVSTGELFF

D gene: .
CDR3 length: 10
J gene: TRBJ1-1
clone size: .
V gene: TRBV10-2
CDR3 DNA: TGCGCCAGCGGGGACATTTGGGCTTTCTTT
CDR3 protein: CASGDIWAFF

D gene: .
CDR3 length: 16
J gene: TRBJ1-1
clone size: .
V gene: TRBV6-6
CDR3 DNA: TGTGCCAGCATTCCTCCGGGACCCCACCTGAACACTGAAGCTTTCTTT
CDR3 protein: CASIPPGPHLNTEAFF

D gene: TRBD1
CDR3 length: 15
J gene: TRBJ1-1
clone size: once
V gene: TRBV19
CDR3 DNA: TGTGCCAGTAGGAACCCGGGACAGAAGAACACTGAAGCTTTCTTT
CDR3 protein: CASRNPGQKNTEAFF

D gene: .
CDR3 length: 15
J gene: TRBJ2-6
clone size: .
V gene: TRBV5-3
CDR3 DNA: TGTGCCAGAACCCCAGTCGGGTCTGGGGCCAACGTCCTGACTTTC
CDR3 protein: CARTPVGSGANVLTF

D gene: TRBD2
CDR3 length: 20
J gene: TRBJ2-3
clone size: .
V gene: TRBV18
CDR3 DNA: TGTGCCAGCTCACCACCACCCGGGACTAGCGGGGGCCGGTCCACAGATACGCAGTATTTT
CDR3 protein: CASSPPPGTSGGRSTDTQYF

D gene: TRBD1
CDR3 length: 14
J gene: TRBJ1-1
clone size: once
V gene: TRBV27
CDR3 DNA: TGTGCCAGCACCCTTCGACAGGGGTACACTGAAGCTTTCTTT
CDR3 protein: CASTLRQGYTEAFF

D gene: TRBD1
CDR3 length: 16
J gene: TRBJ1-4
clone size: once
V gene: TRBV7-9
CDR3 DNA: TGTGCCAGCAGCCCGGGACAGGCAACAACTAATGAAAAACTGTTTTTT
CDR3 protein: CASSPGQATTNEKLFF

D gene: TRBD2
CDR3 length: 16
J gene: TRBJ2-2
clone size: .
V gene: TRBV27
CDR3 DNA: TGTGCCAGCAGTCCCCCGGGACTAGCCCATACCGGGGAGCTGTTTTTT
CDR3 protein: CASSPPGLAHTGELFF

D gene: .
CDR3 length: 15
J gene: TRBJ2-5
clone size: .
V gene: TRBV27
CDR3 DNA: TGTGCCAGCAGTTTATCAAGGGGGGCCCAAGAGACCCAGTACTTC
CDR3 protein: CASSLSRGAQETQYF

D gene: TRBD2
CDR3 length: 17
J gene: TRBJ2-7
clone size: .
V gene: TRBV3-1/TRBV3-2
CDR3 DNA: TGTGCCAGCAGCCGAAGGGAGGGGCTAGCGGGAACGTACGAGCAGTACTTC
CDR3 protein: CASSRREGLAGTYEQYF

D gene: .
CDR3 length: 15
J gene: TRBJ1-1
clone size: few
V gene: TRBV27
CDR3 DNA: TGTGCCAGCAGTTCCATGCCTACAGAGAACACTGAAGCTTTCTTT
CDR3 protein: CASSSMPTENTEAFF

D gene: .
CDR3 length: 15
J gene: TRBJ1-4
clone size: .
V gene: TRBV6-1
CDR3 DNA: TGTGCCAGCAGTGAAGTGGGGGGTACTAATGAAAAACTGTTTTTT
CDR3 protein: CASSEVGGTNEKLFF

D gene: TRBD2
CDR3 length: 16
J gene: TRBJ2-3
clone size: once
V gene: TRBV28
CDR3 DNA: TGTGCCAGCAGTTTCGGGACTAGCGCCAGCACAGATACGCAGTATTTT
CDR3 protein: CASSFGTSASTDTQYF

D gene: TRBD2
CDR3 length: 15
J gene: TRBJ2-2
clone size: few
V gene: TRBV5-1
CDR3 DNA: TGCGCCAGCAGCTCAGTGGGAGGGGTATCCGGGGAGCTGTTTTTT
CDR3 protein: CASSSVGGVSGELFF

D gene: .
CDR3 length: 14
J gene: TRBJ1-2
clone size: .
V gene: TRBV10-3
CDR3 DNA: TGTGCCATCAGTGATCCCAGCACTAACTATGGCTACACCTTC
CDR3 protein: CAISDPSTNYGYTF

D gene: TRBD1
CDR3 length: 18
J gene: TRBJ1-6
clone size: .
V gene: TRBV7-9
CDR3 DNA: TGTGCCAGCAGCTTAAACCCCCGCGGACAGGGCTATAATTCACCCCTCCACTTT
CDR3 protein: CASSLNPRGQGYNSPLHF

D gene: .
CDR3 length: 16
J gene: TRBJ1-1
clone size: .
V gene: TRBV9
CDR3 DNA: TGTGCCAGCAGCGTAGTTCCGGGGGCCACGAACACTGAAGCTTTCTTT
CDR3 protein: CASSVVPGATNTEAFF

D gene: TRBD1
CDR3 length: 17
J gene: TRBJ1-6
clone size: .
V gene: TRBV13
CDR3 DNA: TGTGCCAGCAGCATCCGGACAGGGGGCAACTATAATTCACCCCTCCACTTT
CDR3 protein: CASSIRTGGNYNSPLHF

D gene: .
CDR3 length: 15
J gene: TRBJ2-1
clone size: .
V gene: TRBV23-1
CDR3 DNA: TGCGCCAGCAGGCCGTCCTCCCCCGCCTACAATGAGCAGTTCTTC
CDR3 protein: CASRPSSPAYNEQFF

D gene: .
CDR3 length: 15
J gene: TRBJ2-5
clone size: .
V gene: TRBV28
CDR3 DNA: TGTGCCAGCAGCCGGTCTTCGGGACGCGAGGGTAATCCGTACTTC
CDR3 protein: CASSRSSGREGNPYF

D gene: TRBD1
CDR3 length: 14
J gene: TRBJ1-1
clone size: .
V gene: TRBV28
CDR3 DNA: TGTGCCAGCAGTTATACCGACGGGACAGGGGAAGCTTTCTTT
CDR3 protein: CASSYTDGTGEAFF

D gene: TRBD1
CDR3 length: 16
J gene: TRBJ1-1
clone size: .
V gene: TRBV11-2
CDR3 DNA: TGTGCCAGCAGACCACTACAGGGGGCAGCGAACACTGAAGCTTTCTTT
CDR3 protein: CASRPLQGAANTEAFF

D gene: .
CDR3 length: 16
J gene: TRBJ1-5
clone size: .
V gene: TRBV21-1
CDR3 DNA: TGTGCCAGCAGCAACGAATCCACAGGACGCAATCAGCCCCAGCATTTT
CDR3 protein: CASSNESTGRNQPQHF

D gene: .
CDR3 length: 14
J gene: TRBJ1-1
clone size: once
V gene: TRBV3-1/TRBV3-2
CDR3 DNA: TGTGCCAGCAGCCGTGGGATTGTGAACACTGAAGCTTTCTTT
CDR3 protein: CASSRGIVNTEAFF

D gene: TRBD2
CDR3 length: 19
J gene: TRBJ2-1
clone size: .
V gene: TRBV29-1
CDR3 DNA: TGCAGCGTTGATCCCCCTGCCCCCCTGACTAGCGGGAGTTACAATGAGCAGTTCTTC
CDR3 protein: CSVDPPAPLTSGSYNEQFF

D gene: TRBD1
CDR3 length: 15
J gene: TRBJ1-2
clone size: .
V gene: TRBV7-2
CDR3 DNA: TGTGCCAGCAGCTTAAAAGCAGGGGGCGCGGAAGGCTACACCTTC
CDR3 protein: CASSLKAGGAEGYTF

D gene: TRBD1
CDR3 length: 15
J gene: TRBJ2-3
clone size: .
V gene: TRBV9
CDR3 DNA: TGTGCCAGCAGCGGGCGACAGGGAGCAACAGATACGCAGTATTTT
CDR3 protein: CASSGRQGATDTQYF

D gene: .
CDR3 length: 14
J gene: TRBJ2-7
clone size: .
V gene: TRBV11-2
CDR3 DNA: TGTGCCAGCAGCTTAGACGGCACCCCCTACGAGCAGTACTTC
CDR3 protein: CASSLDGTPYEQYF

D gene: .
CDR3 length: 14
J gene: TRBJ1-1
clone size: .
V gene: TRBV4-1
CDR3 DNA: TGCGCCAGCAGGTCCGTAGTTATGAACACTGAAGCTTTCTTT
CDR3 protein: CASRSVVMNTEAFF

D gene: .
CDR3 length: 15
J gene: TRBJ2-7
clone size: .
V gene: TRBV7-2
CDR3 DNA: TGTGCCAGCAGCTCCTCCGGGACTCTCACCTACGAGCAGTACTTC
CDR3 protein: CASSSSGTLTYEQYF

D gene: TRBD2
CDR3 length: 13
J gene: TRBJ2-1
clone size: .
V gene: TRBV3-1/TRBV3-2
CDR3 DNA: TGTGCCAGCAGCCACCTTAGCGGGGATGAGCAGTTCTTC
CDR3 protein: CASSHLSGDEQFF

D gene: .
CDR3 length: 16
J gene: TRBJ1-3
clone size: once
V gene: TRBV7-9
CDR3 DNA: TGTGCCAGCAGCTACTTCGTCGGGGCAGGTGGAAACACCATATATTTT
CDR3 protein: CASSYFVGAGGNTIYF

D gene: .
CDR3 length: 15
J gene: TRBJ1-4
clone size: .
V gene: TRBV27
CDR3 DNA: TGTGCCAGCAGTCCCACGTGGGTCGCTAATGAAAAACTGTTTTTT
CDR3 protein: CASSPTWVANEKLFF

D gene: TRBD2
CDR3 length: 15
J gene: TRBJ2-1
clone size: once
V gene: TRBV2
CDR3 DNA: TGTGCCAGCAGTGACGGACTAGCGGGAGTCAATGAGCAGTTCTTC
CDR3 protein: CASSDGLAGVNEQFF

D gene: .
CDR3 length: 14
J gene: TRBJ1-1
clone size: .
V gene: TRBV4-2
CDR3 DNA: TGTGCCAGCAGCGTCGGACCTACGAGCACTGAAGCTTTCTTT
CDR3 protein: CASSVGPTSTEAFF

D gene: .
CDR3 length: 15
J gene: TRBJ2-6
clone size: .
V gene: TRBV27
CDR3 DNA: TGTGCCAGCAGACCACAGAAATCTGGGGCCAACGTCCTGACTTTC
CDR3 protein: CASRPQKSGANVLTF

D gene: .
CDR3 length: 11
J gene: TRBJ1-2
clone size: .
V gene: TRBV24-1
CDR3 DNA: TGTGCCACCGAGAGCGGCTATGGCTACACCTTC
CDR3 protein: CATESGYGYTF